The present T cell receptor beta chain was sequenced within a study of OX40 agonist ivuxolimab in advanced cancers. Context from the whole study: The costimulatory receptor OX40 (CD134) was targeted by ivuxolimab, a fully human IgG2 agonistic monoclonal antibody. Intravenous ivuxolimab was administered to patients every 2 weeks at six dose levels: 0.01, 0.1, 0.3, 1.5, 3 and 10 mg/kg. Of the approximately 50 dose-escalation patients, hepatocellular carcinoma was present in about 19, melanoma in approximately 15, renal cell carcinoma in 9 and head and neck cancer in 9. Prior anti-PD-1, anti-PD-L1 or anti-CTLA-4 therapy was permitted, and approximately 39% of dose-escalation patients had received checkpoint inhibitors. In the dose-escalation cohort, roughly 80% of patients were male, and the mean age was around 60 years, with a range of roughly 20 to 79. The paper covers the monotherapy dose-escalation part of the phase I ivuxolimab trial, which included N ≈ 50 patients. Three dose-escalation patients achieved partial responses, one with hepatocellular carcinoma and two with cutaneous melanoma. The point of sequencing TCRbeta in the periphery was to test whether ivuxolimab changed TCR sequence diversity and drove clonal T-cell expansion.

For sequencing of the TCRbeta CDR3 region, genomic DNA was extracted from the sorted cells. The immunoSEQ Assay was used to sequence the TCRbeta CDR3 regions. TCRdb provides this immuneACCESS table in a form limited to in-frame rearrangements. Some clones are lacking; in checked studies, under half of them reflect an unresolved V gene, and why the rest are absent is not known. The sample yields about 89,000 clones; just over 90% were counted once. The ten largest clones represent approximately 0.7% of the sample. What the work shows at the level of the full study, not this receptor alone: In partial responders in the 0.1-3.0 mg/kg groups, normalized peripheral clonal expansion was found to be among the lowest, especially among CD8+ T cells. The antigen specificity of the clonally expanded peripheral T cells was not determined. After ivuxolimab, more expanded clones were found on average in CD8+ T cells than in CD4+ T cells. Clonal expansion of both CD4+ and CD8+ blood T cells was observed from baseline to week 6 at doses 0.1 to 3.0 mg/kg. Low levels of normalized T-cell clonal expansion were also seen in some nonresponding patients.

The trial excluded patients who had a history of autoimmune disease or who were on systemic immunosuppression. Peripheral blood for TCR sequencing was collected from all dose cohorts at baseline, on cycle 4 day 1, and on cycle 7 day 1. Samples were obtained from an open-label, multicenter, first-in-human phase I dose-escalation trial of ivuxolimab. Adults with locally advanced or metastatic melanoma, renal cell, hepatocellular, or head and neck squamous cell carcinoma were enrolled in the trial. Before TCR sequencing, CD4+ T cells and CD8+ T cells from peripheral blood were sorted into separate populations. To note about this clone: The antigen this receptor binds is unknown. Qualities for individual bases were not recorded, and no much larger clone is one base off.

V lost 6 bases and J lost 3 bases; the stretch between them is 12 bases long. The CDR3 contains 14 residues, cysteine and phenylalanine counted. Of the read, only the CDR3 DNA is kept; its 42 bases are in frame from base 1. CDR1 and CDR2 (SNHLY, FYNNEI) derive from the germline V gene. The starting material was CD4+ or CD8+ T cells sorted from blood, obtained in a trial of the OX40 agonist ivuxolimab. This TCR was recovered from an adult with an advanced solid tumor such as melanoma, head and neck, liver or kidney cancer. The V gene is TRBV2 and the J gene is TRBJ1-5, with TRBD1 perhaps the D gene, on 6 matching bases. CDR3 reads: CASRMDSTNQPQHF. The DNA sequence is TGTGCCAGCAGGATGGACAGCACCAATCAGCCCCAGCATTTT.